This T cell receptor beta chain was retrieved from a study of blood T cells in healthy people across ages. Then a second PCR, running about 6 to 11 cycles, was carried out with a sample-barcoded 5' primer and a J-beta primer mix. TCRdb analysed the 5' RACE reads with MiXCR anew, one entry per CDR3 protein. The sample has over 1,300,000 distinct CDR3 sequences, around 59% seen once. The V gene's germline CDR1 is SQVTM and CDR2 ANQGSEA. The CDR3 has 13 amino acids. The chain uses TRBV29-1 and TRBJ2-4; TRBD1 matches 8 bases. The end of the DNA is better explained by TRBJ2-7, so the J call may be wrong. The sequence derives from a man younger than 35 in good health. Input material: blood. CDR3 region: CSVGEDRVGEQYF. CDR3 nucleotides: TGCAGCGTTGGGGAGGACAGGGTTGGCGAGCAGTACTTC.